What follows is one T cell receptor beta chain and its context. Profiling relied on immunoSEQ multiplex PCR, and the TCRdb table lists in-frame clones only, not all of them. This sample has about 200,000 clones, with 85% found just once. This specimen comes from a study of blood T cell repertoires in COVID-19. Losses at the gene ends were 3 bases for V and 1 base for J; bases not matched to a gene: 4. In germline, CDR1 is KGHSH, CDR2 LQKENI. The CDR3 sequence is 15 residues long. The rearrangement links TRBV18 to TRBJ1-1; 8 bases align to TRBD1. The receptor's source is a woman aged 70-85 years with COVID-19, enrolled during active disease. The sample taken for sequencing was peripheral blood. DNA of the CDR3: TGTGCCAGCTCACCTCGGACAGGGACGAACACTGAAGCTTTCTTT. Residues: CASSPRTGTNTEAFF.